What follows describes a single TCR beta chain. This sample is drawn from a study of blood T cell repertoires in COVID-19. Study context: Material from acute and convalescent COVID-19 was sourced from the United States, Italy and Spain. T cells, B-cell-depleted T cells, or PBMCs supplied cDNA or gDNA.

CDR1 LGHDT and CDR2 YNNKEL come from the germline V gene (reference sequence). The CDR3 runs 17 residues. Trimming took off 1 base at V and 6 bases at J, with 18 bases between the two ends. In the original workflow: The assay estimated nucleated cells by amplifying reference gene primers. TCRdb's table, derived via immunoSEQ multiplex PCR, lists solely in-frame clones and lacks some. V and J calls plus clone size are reproduced from that table; the DNA served to infer D and trimming. The table includes some 200,000 clones, roughly nine tenths detected once. The sequencing sample was made of peripheral blood. The rearrangement joins TRBV3-1 (or the pseudogene TRBV3-2) to TRBJ1-4, with TRBD1 as a possible D gene (5 bases). The TCR originated in an older man with acute or convalescent COVID-19. Written as DNA, the CDR3 is TGTGCCAGCAGCCAAGGAGGTAGGGGAAGCGCGGATGAAAAACTGTTTTTT. Translating gives CASSQGGRGSADEKLFF.